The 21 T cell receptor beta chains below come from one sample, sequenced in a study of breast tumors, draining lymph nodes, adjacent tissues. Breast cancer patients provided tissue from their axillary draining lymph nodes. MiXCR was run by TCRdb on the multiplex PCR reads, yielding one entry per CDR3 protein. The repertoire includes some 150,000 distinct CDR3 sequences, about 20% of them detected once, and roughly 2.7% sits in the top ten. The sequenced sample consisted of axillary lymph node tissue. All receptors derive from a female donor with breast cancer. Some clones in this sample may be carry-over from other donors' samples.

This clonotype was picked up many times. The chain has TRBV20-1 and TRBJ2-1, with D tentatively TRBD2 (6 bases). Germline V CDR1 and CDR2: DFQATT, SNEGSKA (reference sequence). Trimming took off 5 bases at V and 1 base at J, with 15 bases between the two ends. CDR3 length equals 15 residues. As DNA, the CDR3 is TGCAGTGCTGGGGGGACTTTTGGTTCCTACAATGAGCAGTTCTTC. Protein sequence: CSAGGTFGSYNEQFF.

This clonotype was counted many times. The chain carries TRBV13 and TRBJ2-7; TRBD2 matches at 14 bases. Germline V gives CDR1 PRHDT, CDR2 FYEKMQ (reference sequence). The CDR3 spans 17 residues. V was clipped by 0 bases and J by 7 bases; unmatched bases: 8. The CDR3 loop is CASSLGGTSGSPGEQYF. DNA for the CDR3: TGTGCCAGCAGCTTAGGTGGGACTAGCGGGAGTCCGGGGGAGCAGTACTTC.

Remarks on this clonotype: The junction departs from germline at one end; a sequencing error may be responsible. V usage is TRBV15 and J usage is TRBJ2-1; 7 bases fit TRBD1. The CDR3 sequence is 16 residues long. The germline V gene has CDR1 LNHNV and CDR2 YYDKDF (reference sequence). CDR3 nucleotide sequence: TGTGCCGCCAGCAGAGACCTGAGACAGGGTTCCCATGGGCAGTTCTTC. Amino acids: CAASRDLRQGSHGQFF.

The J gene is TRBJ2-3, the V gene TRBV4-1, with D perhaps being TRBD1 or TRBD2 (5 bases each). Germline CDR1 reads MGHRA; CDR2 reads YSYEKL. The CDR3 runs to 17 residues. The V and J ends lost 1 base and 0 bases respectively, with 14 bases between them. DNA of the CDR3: TGCGCCAGCAGCCAAGGGACAACTAGAGGTAGCACAGATACGCAGTATTTT. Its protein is CASSQGTTRGSTDTQYF.

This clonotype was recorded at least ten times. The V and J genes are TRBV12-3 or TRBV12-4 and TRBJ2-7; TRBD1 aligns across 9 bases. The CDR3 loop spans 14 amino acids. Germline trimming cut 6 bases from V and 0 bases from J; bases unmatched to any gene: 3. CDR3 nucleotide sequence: TGTGCCAGCAGGACAGGGGGTGCCTCCTACGAGCAGTACTTC. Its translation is CASRTGGASYEQYF.

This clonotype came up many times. CDR3 nucleotides: TGTGCCAGCAGCTTAATTGACAGGCCCCAAGAGACCCAGTACTTC. Protein: CASSLIDRPQETQYF. The gene calls are TRBV7-9 and TRBJ2-5; weak D call: TRBD1 (6 bases). The V gene's germline CDR1 is SEHNR and CDR2 FQNEAQ (reference sequence). V lost 2 bases and J lost 1, with 11 bases in between. The CDR3 is 15 residues long.

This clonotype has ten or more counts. CDR3 protein: CASRTGGSSYNEQFF. CDR3 DNA sequence: TGTGCCAGCAGGACAGGGGGAAGCTCCTACAATGAGCAGTTCTTC. The rearrangement links TRBV2 to TRBJ2-1; 9 bases map to TRBD1. The V and J ends lost 6 bases and 0 bases, in that order; junction bases with no gene match: 3. This CDR3 comprises 15 residues. Germline V gene sequence: CDR1 SNHLY, CDR2 FYNNEI.

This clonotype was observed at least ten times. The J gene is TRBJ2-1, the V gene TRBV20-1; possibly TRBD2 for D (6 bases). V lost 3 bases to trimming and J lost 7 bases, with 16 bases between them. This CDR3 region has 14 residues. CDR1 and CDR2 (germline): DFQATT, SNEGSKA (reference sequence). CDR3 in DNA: TGCAGTGCTAGCGGGAGTAGGAAAGTAAATGAGCAGTTCTTC. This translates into CSASGSRKVNEQFF.

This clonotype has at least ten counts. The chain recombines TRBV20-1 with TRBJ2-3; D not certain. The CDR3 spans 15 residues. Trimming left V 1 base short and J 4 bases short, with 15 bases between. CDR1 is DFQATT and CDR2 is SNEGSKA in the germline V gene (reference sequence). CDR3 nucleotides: TGCAGTGCTAGAGTTTTCAAGGTAGTGGCAGATACGCAGTATTTT. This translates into CSARVFKVVADTQYF.

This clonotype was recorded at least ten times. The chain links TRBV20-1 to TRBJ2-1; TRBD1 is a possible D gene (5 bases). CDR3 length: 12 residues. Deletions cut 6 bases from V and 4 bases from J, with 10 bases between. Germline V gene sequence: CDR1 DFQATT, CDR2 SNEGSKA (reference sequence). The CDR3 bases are TGCAGTGCCGAGGACACGTACAATGAGCAGTTCTTC. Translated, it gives CSAEDTYNEQFF.

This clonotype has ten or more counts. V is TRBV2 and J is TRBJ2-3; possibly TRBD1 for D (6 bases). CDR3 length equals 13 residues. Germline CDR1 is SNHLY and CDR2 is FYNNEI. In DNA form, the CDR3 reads TGTGCAGGGGGTGCCACCCGGGCGGATACGCAGTATTTT. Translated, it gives CAGGATRADTQYF.

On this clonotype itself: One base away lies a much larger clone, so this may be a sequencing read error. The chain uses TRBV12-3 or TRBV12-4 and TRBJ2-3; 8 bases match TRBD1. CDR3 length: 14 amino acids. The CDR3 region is CACSLVRGQYTQYF. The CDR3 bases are TGTGCCTGCAGTTTGGTCAGGGGGCAATATACGCAGTATTTT.

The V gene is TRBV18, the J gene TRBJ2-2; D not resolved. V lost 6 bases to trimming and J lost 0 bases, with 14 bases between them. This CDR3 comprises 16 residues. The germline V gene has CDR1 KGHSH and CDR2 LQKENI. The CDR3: CASSGLVPPNTGELFF. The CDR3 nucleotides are TGTGCCAGCTCTGGTCTGGTGCCCCCGAACACCGGGGAGCTGTTTTTT.

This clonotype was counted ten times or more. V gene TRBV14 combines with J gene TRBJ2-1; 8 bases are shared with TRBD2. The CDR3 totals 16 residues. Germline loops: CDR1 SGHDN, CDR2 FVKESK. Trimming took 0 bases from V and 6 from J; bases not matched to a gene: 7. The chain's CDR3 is CASSQDIGRAGNEQFF. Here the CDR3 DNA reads TGTGCCAGCAGCCAAGATATCGGGAGGGCCGGCAATGAGCAGTTCTTC.

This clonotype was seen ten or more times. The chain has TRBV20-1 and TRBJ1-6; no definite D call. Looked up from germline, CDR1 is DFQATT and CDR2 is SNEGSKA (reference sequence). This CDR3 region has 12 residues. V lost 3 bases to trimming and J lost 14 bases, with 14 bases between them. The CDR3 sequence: CSARRGVGALHF. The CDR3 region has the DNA TGCAGTGCTAGGAGAGGTGTTGGGGCCCTCCACTTT.

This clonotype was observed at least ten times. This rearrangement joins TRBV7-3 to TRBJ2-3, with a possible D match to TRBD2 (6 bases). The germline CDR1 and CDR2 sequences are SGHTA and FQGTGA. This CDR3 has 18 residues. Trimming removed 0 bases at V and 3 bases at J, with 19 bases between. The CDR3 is CASSLTSLTSGLTDTQYF. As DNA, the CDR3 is TGTGCCAGCAGCTTAACTAGTTTGACTAGTGGGTTGACAGATACGCAGTATTTT.

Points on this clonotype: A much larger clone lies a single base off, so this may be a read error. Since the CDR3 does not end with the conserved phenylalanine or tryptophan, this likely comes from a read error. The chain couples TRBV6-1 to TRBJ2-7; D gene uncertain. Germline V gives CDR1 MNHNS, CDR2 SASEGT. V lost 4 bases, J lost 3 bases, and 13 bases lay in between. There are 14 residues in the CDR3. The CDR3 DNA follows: TGTGCCAGCAGTGGACTCGGTGGAAGCTACGAGCAGTACCTC. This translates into CASSGLGGSYEQYL.

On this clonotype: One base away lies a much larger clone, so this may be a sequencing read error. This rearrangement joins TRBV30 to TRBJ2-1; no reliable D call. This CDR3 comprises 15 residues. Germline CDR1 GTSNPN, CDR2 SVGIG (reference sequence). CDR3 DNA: TGTGCCTGGACCAGCGATGGGCTTCTCTACAATGAGCGGTTCTTC. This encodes CAWTSDGLLYNERFF. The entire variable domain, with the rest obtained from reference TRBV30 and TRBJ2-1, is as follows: SQTIHQWPATLVQPVGSPLSLECTVEGTSNPNLYWYRQAAGRGLQLLFYSVGIGQISSEVPQNLSASRPQDRQFILSSKKLLLSDSGFYLCAWTSDGLLYNERFFGPGTRLTVL.

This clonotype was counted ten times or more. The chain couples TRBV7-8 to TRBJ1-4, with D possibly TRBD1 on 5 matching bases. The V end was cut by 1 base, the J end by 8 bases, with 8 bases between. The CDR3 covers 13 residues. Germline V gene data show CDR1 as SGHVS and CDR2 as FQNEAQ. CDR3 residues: CASSLGGPEKLFF. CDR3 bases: TGTGCCAGCAGCTTAGGGGGACCGGAAAAACTGTTTTTT.

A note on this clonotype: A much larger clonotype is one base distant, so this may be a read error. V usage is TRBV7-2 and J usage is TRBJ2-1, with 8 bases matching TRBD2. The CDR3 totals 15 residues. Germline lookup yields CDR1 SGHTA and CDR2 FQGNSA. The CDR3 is CASSLDGRAGNERFF. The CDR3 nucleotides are TGTGCCAGCAGCTTAGACGGGAGGGCCGGCAATGAGCGGTTCTTC.

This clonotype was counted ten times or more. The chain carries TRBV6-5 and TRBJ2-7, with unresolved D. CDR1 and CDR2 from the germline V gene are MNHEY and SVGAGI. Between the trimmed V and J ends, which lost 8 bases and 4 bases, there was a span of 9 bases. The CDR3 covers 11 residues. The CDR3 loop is CASGFEYEQYF. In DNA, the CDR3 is TGTGCCAGCGGGTTCGAATACGAGCAGTACTTC.